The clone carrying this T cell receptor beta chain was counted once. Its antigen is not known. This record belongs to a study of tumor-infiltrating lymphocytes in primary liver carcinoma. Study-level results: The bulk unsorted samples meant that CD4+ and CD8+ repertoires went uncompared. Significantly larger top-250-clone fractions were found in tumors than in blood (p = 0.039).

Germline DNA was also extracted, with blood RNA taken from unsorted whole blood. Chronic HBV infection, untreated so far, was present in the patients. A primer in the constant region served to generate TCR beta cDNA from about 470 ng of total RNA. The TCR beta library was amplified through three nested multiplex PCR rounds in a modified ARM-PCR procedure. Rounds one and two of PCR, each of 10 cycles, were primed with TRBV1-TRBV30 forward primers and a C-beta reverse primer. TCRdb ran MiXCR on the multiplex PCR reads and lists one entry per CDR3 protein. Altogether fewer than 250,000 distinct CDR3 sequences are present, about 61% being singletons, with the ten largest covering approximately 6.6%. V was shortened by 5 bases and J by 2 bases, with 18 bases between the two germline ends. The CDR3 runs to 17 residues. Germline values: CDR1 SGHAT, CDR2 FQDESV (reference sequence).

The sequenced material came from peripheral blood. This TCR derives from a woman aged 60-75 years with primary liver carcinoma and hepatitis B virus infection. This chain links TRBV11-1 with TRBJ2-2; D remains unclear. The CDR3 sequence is CASSIEDHPSNTGELFF. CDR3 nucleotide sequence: TGTGCCAGCAGCATAGAGGATCACCCGTCAAACACCGGGGAGCTGTTTTTT.